The 11 T cell receptor beta chains below all came from one sample that was sequenced in a study of blood T cell repertoires in COVID-19. Sequencing was performed with immunoSEQ multiplex PCR; in TCRdb, only in-frame clones are kept and a portion is missing. The sample lists more than 45,000 clones, about 84% occurring once. The sample consisted of peripheral blood. The origin of the receptors is a woman aged 55-70 years with acute or convalescent COVID-19.

The gene calls are TRBV15 and TRBJ2-4, with unresolved D. CDR3 length: 14 residues. Germline CDR1 LNHNV, CDR2 YYDKDF (reference sequence). V was clipped by 3 bases and J by 1 base, with 7 bases between them. CDR3 residues: CATSSPEAKNIQYF. DNA of the CDR3: TGTGCCACCAGCAGCCCCGAGGCCAAAAACATTCAGTACTTC.

This chain joins TRBV7-2 and TRBJ1-5, with D tentatively TRBD1 (6 bases). CDR3 size: 13 residues. CDR1 SGHTA and CDR2 FQGNSA come from the germline V gene. Trimming took 1 base from V and 9 from J, leaving 10 bases between them. Here the CDR3 reads CASSLGQDRPQHF. Here the CDR3 DNA reads TGTGCCAGCAGCTTAGGACAGGATCGGCCCCAGCATTTT.

Concerning this clone itself: At one of its ends the junction is not consistent with the germline gene, which may arise from a read error. The chain uses TRBV20-1 and TRBJ2-1; D remains unclear. In germline, CDR1 is DFQATT, CDR2 SNEGSKA (reference sequence). There are 11 residues in the CDR3. The CDR3 region has the DNA TGCAGTGCCAGAGGCCCAGGTGGGCAGTTCTTC. Its protein is CSARGPGGQFF.

The chain uses TRBV7-9 and TRBJ1-1; D ambiguous. The CDR3 has 13 amino acids. CDR1 is SEHNR, CDR2 FQNEAQ, per germline (reference sequence). V was pared by 3 bases and J by 0 bases, with 5 bases between. The CDR3 nucleotides read TGTGCCAGCAGCTTCCTTATGAACACTGAAGCTTTCTTT. Translation: CASSFLMNTEAFF.

The V and J genes are TRBV12-3 or TRBV12-4 and TRBJ1-2; tentative D call: TRBD1 (6 bases). Trimming pared 6 bases from V and 5 bases from J, leaving 13 bases between. CDR3 length: 13 amino acids. The CDR3 reads CASRPDRRYGYTF. The CDR3 DNA reads TGTGCCAGCAGGCCCGACAGGAGGTATGGCTACACCTTC.

V and J are TRBV11-2 and TRBJ1-2; possibly TRBD1 for D (5 bases). Germline lookup yields CDR1 SGHAT and CDR2 FQNNGV. The V end lost 1 base, the J end lost 2 bases, and 8 bases lay between the germline ends. The CDR3 spans 14 residues. The CDR3 DNA reads as TGTGCCAGCAGCTTAGCGGGGGACAACTATGGCTACACCTTC. Protein: CASSLAGDNYGYTF.

This clone was seen a few times. This chain uses TRBV19 with TRBJ1-2; the match to TRBD1 covers 7 bases. Germline values: CDR1 LNHDA, CDR2 SQIVND (reference sequence). The CDR3 contains 13 residues. Unmatched junction bases numbered 9, after V lost 6 bases and J lost 8 bases. In nucleotides, the CDR3 is TGTGCCAGTAGGGAGGGGGCTCGATACGGCTACACCTTC. Its translation is CASREGARYGYTF.

This chain links TRBV30 with TRBJ2-1; D gene uncertain. V shed 5 bases and J shed 7 bases, with 9 bases lying between them. The CDR3 is made up of 11 amino acids. Per the germline V gene, CDR1 is GTSNPN and CDR2 is SVGIG (reference sequence). The CDR3 DNA is TGTGCCTGGGTTGCCGGGAATGAGCAGTTCTTC. As protein: CAWVAGNEQFF.

The rearrangement uses TRBV5-1 and TRBJ2-2; 7 bases map to TRBD1. Losses at the gene ends were 0 bases for V and 7 bases for J; bases not matched to a gene: 9. CDR3 length: 16 residues. CDR1 and CDR2 (germline): SGHRS, YFSETQ. The CDR3 region is CASSLATRQGGGELFF. As DNA, the CDR3 is TGCGCCAGCAGCTTGGCTACAAGACAGGGCGGCGGGGAGCTGTTTTTT.

The V gene is TRBV3-1 (or the pseudogene TRBV3-2), the J gene TRBJ2-4; D is uncertain. Trimming shortened V by 1 base and J by 0 bases, and 7 bases separated the two germline ends. The CDR3 is 15 residues long. Per germline, CDR1 LGHDT and CDR2 YNNKEL (reference sequence). The CDR3 nucleotides read TGTGCCAGCAGCCAAGGACAATTAGCCAAAAACATTCAGTACTTC. Its translation: CASSQGQLAKNIQYF.

This clone was seen more than once but under ten times. The genes are TRBV12-3 or TRBV12-4 and TRBJ1-3, with D unclear. Trimming shortened V by 3 bases and J by 4 bases, and 4 bases separated the two germline ends. The CDR3 covers 12 residues. CDR3 sequence (DNA): TGTGCCAGCAGTTTCTTCGGAAACACCATATATTTT. Its translation: CASSFFGNTIYF.